Sequencing of this TCR beta chain was carried out in a study of blood T cell repertoires in COVID-19. The CDR3 is made up of 16 amino acids. V shed 4 bases and J 3 bases; nucleotides not matched to a gene: 12. CDR1 SGHTS and CDR2 YDEGEE come from the germline V gene. Study processing details: Nucleated cell number was recorded as an estimate derived from reference gene primer amplification. TCRdb keeps only in-frame clones here, not all; method: immunoSEQ multiplex PCR. V, J and clone size derive from that table, while D and trimming were established from the DNA sequence. The data contain approximately 340,000 clones, approximately 91% of them singletons. Recruitment covered 20 to 25 US areas and drew participants whose ages spanned roughly 18 to 90 years. Researchers sorted participants into cohorts using their self-reported clinical history.

Source material: PBMCs or T cells enriched from blood (not recorded which). The source of this sequence is a middle-aged woman who had been exposed to COVID-19. The chain joins TRBV5-8 to TRBJ1-2; 7 bases match TRBD1. The CDR3: CASSLQGGSSHYGYTF. In DNA, the CDR3 is TGTGCCAGCAGCCTCCAGGGGGGCAGCAGTCACTATGGCTACACCTTC. Full variable domain (remainder filled in from reference TRBV5-8 and TRBJ1-2): EAGVTQSPTHLIKTRGQQATLRCSPISGHTSVYWYQQALGLGLQFLLWYDEGEERNRGNFPPRFSGRQFPNYSSELNVNALELEDSALYLCASSLQGGSSHYGYTFGSGTRLTVV.